Listed here are 12 T cell receptor beta chains from one sample, sequenced in a study of beta chain features in type 1 diabetes. Expressed TCRB transcripts got sequenced, as all isolated RNA was reverse transcribed. TCRdb's table, derived via immunoSEQ multiplex PCR, lists solely in-frame clones and lacks some. The repertoire holds hundreds of thousands of clones, with less than 20% as singletons. The source material was naive CD4+ T cells from blood. The origin of the receptors is a man younger than 35 in good health.

This clone came up a few times. V gene TRBV4-3 combines with J gene TRBJ2-7; 8 positions agree with TRBD1. J gave up 4 bases and V 1 base, and 6 bases lay outside the gene matches. The CDR3 length is 15 residues. Germline assignment: CDR1 LGHNA and CDR2 YSLEER. CDR3 protein: CASSQGGTGLYEQYF. In nucleotides, the CDR3 is TGCGCCAGCAGCCAAGGGGGGACAGGACTGTACGAGCAGTACTTC.

The gene calls are TRBV4-1 and TRBJ2-1, with D unclear. V dropped 3 bases and J dropped 10 bases, with 16 bases sitting between them. Germline V gene data show CDR1 as MGHRA and CDR2 as YSYEKL. The CDR3 covers 14 residues. The chain's CDR3 is CASSQPRTAREQFF. The CDR3 DNA sequence: TGCGCCAGCAGCCAGCCTCGGACGGCCCGCGAGCAGTTCTTC.

This chain connects TRBV5-1 to TRBJ1-6; the D is unclear. V dropped 0 bases and J dropped 0 bases, with 16 bases sitting between them. Germline V CDR1 and CDR2: SGHRS, YFSETQ. The CDR3 consists of 19 residues. CDR3 DNA: TGCGCCAGCAGCTTGGAAACCAGCCTTGGGAGCTCCTATAATTCACCCCTCCACTTT. Protein: CASSLETSLGSSYNSPLHF.

This clone has only a few counts. The CDR3 region has the DNA TGTGCCACCAGCAGGCCCCAGGAGTTCACTGAAGCTTTCTTT. Encoded protein: CATSRPQEFTEAFF. The rearrangement uses TRBV15 and TRBJ1-1; D is undetermined. Germline V gives CDR1 LNHNV, CDR2 YYDKDF (reference sequence). This CDR3 is built from 14 residues. Trimming left V 3 bases short and J 4 bases short, with 12 bases between.

The chain combines TRBV7-9 with TRBJ1-2; D call uncertain. Germline V gene lookup returns CDR1 SEHNR and CDR2 FQNEAQ (reference sequence). The germline V and J ends were trimmed by 3 bases and 0 bases, with 8 bases remaining between them. This CDR3 has 14 residues. CDR3 sequence reads: CASSFTSTNYGYTF. CDR3 sequence (DNA): TGTGCCAGCAGCTTTACGAGTACTAACTATGGCTACACCTTC.

This clone has just a few counts. Other DNA sequences in this sample translate to the same CDR3. The rearrangement links TRBV9 to TRBJ1-1; D unresolved. This CDR3 has 14 residues. The germline V gene encodes CDR1 SGDLS and CDR2 YYNGEE. With 0 bases removed from V and 1 base from J, the gap between germline ends came to 7 bases. This CDR3 reads CASSVGQANTEAFF. The CDR3 DNA follows: TGTGCCAGCAGCGTAGGGCAGGCGAACACTGAAGCTTTCTTT. The whole variable domain, remainder taken from reference TRBV9 and TRBJ1-1, is DSGVTQTPKHLITATGQRVTLRCSPRSGDLSVYWYQQSLDQGLQFLIQYYNGEERAKGNILERFSAQQFPDLHSELNLSSLELGDSALYFCASSVGQANTEAFFGQGTRLTVV.

CDR3 nucleotide sequence: TGTGCCAGCAGACCCATGGACAGGAGGAACACTGAAGCTTTCTTT. Encoded protein: CASRPMDRRNTEAFF. The V call is TRBV6-5, the J call TRBJ1-1; 7 bases map to TRBD1. The CDR3 is 15 residues long. CDR1 is MNHEY, CDR2 SVGAGI, per germline. V was clipped by 6 bases and J by 1 base; unmatched bases: 8.

The chain joins TRBV4-3 to TRBJ2-2, with D hard to call. This CDR3 comprises 15 residues. V lost 4 bases to trimming and J lost 0 bases, with 9 bases between them. Germline V gene lookup returns CDR1 LGHNA and CDR2 YSLEER. The CDR3 here is CASSPLSSNTGELFF. In DNA, the CDR3 is TGCGCCAGCAGCCCCCTCTCCTCGAACACCGGGGAGCTGTTTTTT.

J is TRBJ2-3 and V is TRBV6-1; D unclear. Trimming left V 6 bases short and J 5 bases short, with 18 bases between. The germline V gene has CDR1 MNHNS and CDR2 SASEGT. There are 15 residues in the CDR3. The DNA for the CDR3 is TGTGCCAGCAGCGAACTTCTCGGATCACAAGATACGCAGTATTTT. It is translated as CASSELLGSQDTQYF.

This clone was seen only a few times. The chain combines TRBV7-2 with TRBJ1-2; D is undetermined. CDR3 length: 15 residues. V was cut by 1 base and J by 2 bases, with 11 bases left in between. The germline CDR1 and CDR2 sequences are SGHTA and FQGNSA. CDR3 in amino acids: CASSLVLGNNYGYTF. In nucleotides, the CDR3 is TGTGCCAGCAGCTTAGTTTTGGGAAACAACTATGGCTACACCTTC.

The gene calls are TRBV4-3 and TRBJ1-1; perhaps TRBD1 as D (5 bases). Germline V gives CDR1 LGHNA, CDR2 YSLEER. There are 15 residues in the CDR3. V was pared by 1 base and J by 8 bases, with 17 bases between. In DNA, the CDR3 is TGCGCCAGCAGCCAAGCAACAATAGGTGGGGCCGAAGCTTTCTTT. Translation: CASSQATIGGAEAFF.

This clone appeared a few times. The V call is TRBV6-6, the J call TRBJ2-5; possibly TRBD2 for D (5 bases). From germline, CDR1 is MNHNY and CDR2 SVGAGI (reference sequence). The V gene lost 2 bases and the J gene lost 7 bases, with 11 bases spanning the gap. The CDR3 covers 13 residues. DNA of the CDR3: TGTGCCAGCAGTTACAGAGGGCGCGTGACCCAGTACTTC. Translating gives CASSYRGRVTQYF.